This note documents a single T cell receptor beta chain sequence. Method: immunoSEQ multiplex PCR; TCRdb's copy keeps in-frame clones and lacks some. The data show about 420,000 clones, roughly 90% seen once. This record belongs to a study of blood T cell repertoires in COVID-19. The CDR3 is 14 amino acids. Germline CDR1 SGHNT, CDR2 YYREEE (reference sequence). V dropped 3 bases and J dropped 2; count of bases not matched to a gene: 4. Input material: peripheral blood. This clonotype was obtained from a man aged 18 to 29 with COVID-19, enrolled during active disease. The chain joins TRBV5-4 to TRBJ2-7; 8 bases match TRBD2. For the CDR3, the DNA is TGTGCCAGCAGCTCCGGACTAGCCGCCTACGAGCAGTACTTC. Translated, it gives CASSSGLAAYEQYF.